This passage covers 30 T cell receptor beta chains from one sample sequenced in a study of OX40 agonist ivuxolimab in advanced cancers. The data were produced by immunoSEQ multiplex PCR, yet TCRdb's version contains in-frame clones alone and is incomplete. The data hold about 42,000 clones, with 82% observed a single time. Sequencing was performed on CD4+ or CD8+ T cells sorted from blood, taken in a trial of the OX40 agonist ivuxolimab. The origin of the receptors is an adult with an advanced solid tumor such as melanoma, head and neck, liver or kidney cancer.

In the case of this clone: The junction departs from germline at one end; a sequencing error may be responsible. V usage is TRBV6-6 and J usage is TRBJ2-1; D is undetermined. The length of the CDR3 is 12 residues. Germline V gene lookup returns CDR1 MNHNY and CDR2 SVGAGI (reference sequence). DNA of the CDR3: TGTGCCAGCAGTAACTCTAACAATGAGCAGTTCTTC. Translated, it gives CASSNSNNEQFF.

The V gene is TRBV9, the J gene TRBJ2-5, with 8 bases matching TRBD1. The J call may be incorrect, as the DNA end agrees better with TRBJ2-7. The CDR3 has 14 residues. Germline loops: CDR1 SGDLS, CDR2 YYNGEE. CDR3 nucleotide sequence: TGTGCCAGCAGCTACTCTGGACAGGGCTACGAGCAGTACTTC. Its protein product is CASSYSGQGYEQYF.

The V call is TRBV5-6, the J call TRBJ2-1; 11 positions match TRBD2. Germline V lookup: CDR1 SGHDT, CDR2 YYEEEE. After removal of 1 base from V and 3 bases from J, the junction contained 0 bases not matched to a gene. This CDR3 has 15 residues. The CDR3 sequence: CASSLTSGGYNEQFF. Here the CDR3 DNA reads TGTGCCAGCAGCTTGACTAGCGGGGGCTACAATGAGCAGTTCTTC. The full variable domain, its missing parts supplied by reference TRBV5-6 and TRBJ2-1, is DAGVTQSPTHLIKTRGQQVTLRCSPKSGHDTVSWYQQALGQGPQFIFQYYEEEERQRGNFPDRFSGHQFPNYSSELNVNALLLGDSALYLCASSLTSGGYNEQFFGPGTRLTVL.

The CDR3 nucleotides read TGTGCCAGCAGCCTGATAATGGACGGGGATGAGCAGTTCTTC. This translates into CASSLIMDGDEQFF. V is TRBV7-9 and J is TRBJ2-1; tentatively, D is TRBD2 (5 bases). V dropped 5 bases and J dropped 8 bases, with 16 bases sitting between them. The CDR3 covers 14 residues. From germline, CDR1 is SEHNR and CDR2 FQNEAQ (reference sequence).

The V gene is TRBV19, the J gene TRBJ2-7; TRBD2 matches 8 bases. The CDR3 sequence is 17 residues long. V gave up 0 bases and J gave up 0 bases; unmatched junction bases: 7. Germline V gene sequence: CDR1 LNHDA, CDR2 SQIVND (reference sequence). DNA for the CDR3: TGTGCCAGTAGTATAGAGCACCTAGCGGGCGTCTCCTACGAGCAGTACTTC. This sequence encodes CASSIEHLAGVSYEQYF.

This clone came up a few times. This chain links TRBV25-1 with TRBJ1-2, with TRBD1 as a possible D gene (6 bases). Germline CDR1 reads MGHDK; CDR2 reads SYGVNS. The CDR3 loop spans 15 amino acids. The V and J ends lost 3 bases and 0 bases respectively, with 11 bases between them. The CDR3 reads CASSDWTVANYGYTF. CDR3 coding DNA: TGTGCCAGCAGTGATTGGACAGTAGCTAACTATGGCTACACCTTC.

This clone occurred once. The chain couples TRBV18 to TRBJ2-1, with TRBD1 identical over 7 bases. Germline V gene lookup returns CDR1 KGHSH and CDR2 LQKENI. V dropped 6 bases and J dropped 7; count of bases not matched to a gene: 15. This CDR3 is 16 amino acids long. In DNA, the CDR3 is TGTGCCAGCTCTGGCGTGGGACAGCCTCGGAAGAATGAGCAGTTCTTC. Amino acids: CASSGVGQPRKNEQFF.

CDR3 amino acids: CASSYDSSVYNEQFF. The DNA of the CDR3 is TGTGCCAGCAGTTACGACTCTTCTGTCTACAATGAGCAGTTCTTC. This chain uses TRBV6-6 with TRBJ2-1; D is unclear. Germline values: CDR1 MNHNY, CDR2 SVGAGI (reference sequence). V was pared by 2 bases and J by 3 bases, with 11 bases between. This CDR3 is 15 amino acids long.

V gene TRBV6-1 combines with J gene TRBJ1-2; 10 nucleotides match TRBD1. The V segment lost 4 bases and the J segment 5 bases; nucleotides outside the gene matches: 7. The CDR3 has 15 residues. Germline V lookup: CDR1 MNHNS, CDR2 SASEGT. CDR3 nucleotide sequence: TGTGCCAGCAGTGGGACAGGGGGGATAGTGTATGGCTACACCTTC. Translated: CASSGTGGIVYGYTF.

The chain joins TRBV27 to TRBJ2-6; D possibly corresponds to TRBD2 (7 bases). V lost 2 bases and J lost 12, with 14 bases in between. Germline lookup yields CDR1 MNHEY and CDR2 SMNVEV (reference sequence). CDR3 length equals 14 residues. The CDR3 sequence: CASSLEGGRSVLTF. As DNA, the CDR3 is TGTGCCAGCAGTTTAGAGGGGGGGCGATCCGTCCTGACTTTC.

The J gene is TRBJ2-3, the V gene TRBV28; weak D call: TRBD2 (5 bases). The germline V gene has CDR1 MDHEN and CDR2 SYDVKM. V shed 8 bases and J shed 0 bases, with 15 bases lying between them. The CDR3 has 15 residues. The CDR3 here is CASQITSGSTDTQYF. As DNA, the CDR3 is TGTGCCAGCCAAATTACCAGCGGTAGCACAGATACGCAGTATTTT.

This chain uses TRBV6-5 with TRBJ2-3; 8 positions agree with TRBD2. Unmatched junction bases numbered 3, after V lost 5 bases and J lost 2 bases. Germline CDR1 and CDR2: MNHEY and SVGAGI. CDR3 size: 14 residues. CDR3 nucleotides: TGTGCCAGCAGTGCGGGAGGATCCACAGATACGCAGTATTTT. It codes for CASSAGGSTDTQYF.

The chain couples TRBV9 to TRBJ2-3; possible D gene TRBD1, 5 bases. Trimming removed 0 bases from V and 0 bases from J, with 11 bases in between. CDR3 length: 16 amino acids. Per germline, CDR1 SGDLS and CDR2 YYNGEE. DNA of the CDR3: TGTGCCAGCAGCGTAGCGCGGACACCTAGCACAGATACGCAGTATTTT. Its translation: CASSVARTPSTDTQYF.

The chain carries TRBV5-1 and TRBJ2-1, with 10 nucleotides matching TRBD2. V gave up 0 bases and J gave up 7 bases; unmatched junction bases: 4. The germline CDR1 and CDR2 sequences are SGHRS and YFSETQ. This CDR3 contains 15 residues. CDR3 in amino acids: CASSLASGSLNEQFF. As DNA, the CDR3 is TGCGCCAGCAGCTTGGCTAGCGGGAGCCTGAATGAGCAGTTCTTC.

The chain links TRBV13 to TRBJ2-7, with 7 positions matching TRBD1. This CDR3 has 16 amino acids. V lost 0 bases to trimming and J lost 2 bases; unmatched junction nucleotides: 7. Germline CDR1 reads PRHDT; CDR2 reads FYEKMQ (reference sequence). The CDR3 reads CASSLGLPGGPYEQYF. CDR3 sequence (DNA): TGTGCCAGCAGCTTAGGCCTTCCAGGGGGTCCCTACGAGCAGTACTTC.

The V and J genes are TRBV2 and TRBJ1-1; 7 bases match TRBD1. Germline values: CDR1 SNHLY, CDR2 FYNNEI. The V and J ends lost 6 bases and 7 bases, in that order; junction bases with no gene match: 5. This CDR3 region has 12 residues. The CDR3 DNA reads as TGTGCCAGCAGAGGGACAGAAGATGAAGCTTTCTTT. Translated: CASRGTEDEAFF.

The rearrangement joins TRBV7-9 to TRBJ2-1, with TRBD1 matching 7 bases. Germline V gene sequence: CDR1 SEHNR, CDR2 FQNEAQ (reference sequence). The CDR3 has 17 amino acids. The ends lost 4 bases at V and 8 bases at J; junction bases unmatched: 17. The chain's CDR3 is CASSSNPPGGFLYEQFF. Here the CDR3 DNA reads TGTGCCAGCAGCTCCAATCCTCCAGGGGGTTTTCTCTATGAGCAGTTCTTC. The variable domain in full, completed from reference TRBV7-9 and TRBJ2-1, reads DTGVSQNPRHKITKRGQNVTFRCDPISEHNRLYWYRQTLGQGPEFLTYFQNEAQLEKSRLLSDRFSAERPKGSFSTLEIQRTEQGDSAMYLCASSSNPPGGFLYEQFFGPGTRLTVL.

The V call is TRBV19, the J call TRBJ1-2, with 7 bases that match TRBD1. This CDR3 has 15 amino acids. The germline V gene has CDR1 LNHDA and CDR2 SQIVND (reference sequence). J was trimmed by 7 bases and V by 5 bases; bases with no gene match: 13. CDR3 coding DNA: TGTGCCAGTAGTTCTCCGGGACAGCTGCCCGGTGGCTACACCTTC. It codes for CASSSPGQLPGGYTF.

V gene TRBV7-7 combines with J gene TRBJ2-7, with D maybe TRBD2 (5 bases). Trimming pared 2 bases from V and 4 bases from J, leaving 9 bases between. The germline gives CDR1 SSHAT, CDR2 FNYEAQ (reference sequence). This CDR3 contains 13 residues. The CDR3 reads CASSLSPGYEQYF. The DNA of the CDR3 is TGTGCCAGCAGCTTAAGTCCGGGGTACGAGCAGTACTTC.

The chain carries TRBV10-3 and TRBJ1-4, with no clear D. The CDR3 has 13 amino acids. Germline loops: CDR1 ENHRY, CDR2 SYGVKD. Trimming removed 4 bases from V and 4 bases from J, with 7 bases in between. The CDR3 protein is CAISGSDNEKLFF. Here the CDR3 DNA reads TGTGCCATCAGTGGGAGCGATAATGAAAAACTGTTTTTT.

The chain couples TRBV11-2 to TRBJ1-6, with D possibly matching TRBD1 (5 bases). The CDR3 totals 15 residues. With 1 base removed from V and 9 bases from J, the gap between germline ends came to 13 bases. Germline CDR1 SGHAT, CDR2 FQNNGV. The CDR3 spells CASSLGLLGGSPLHF. The CDR3 coding sequence is TGTGCCAGCAGCTTAGGCTTGCTCGGGGGTTCACCCCTCCACTTT.

The chain links TRBV6-5 to TRBJ2-5, with D perhaps TRBD2 (5 bases). The V end was cut by 4 bases, the J end by 2 bases, with 8 bases between. This CDR3 spans 13 amino acids. Germline V gene sequence: CDR1 MNHEY, CDR2 SVGAGI. The chain's CDR3 is CASSSGEQETQYF. For the CDR3, the DNA is TGTGCCAGCAGTTCCGGGGAACAAGAGACCCAGTACTTC.

The chain is built from TRBV15 and TRBJ2-3, with D perhaps matching TRBD1 or TRBD2 (5 bases each). Germline loops: CDR1 LNHNV, CDR2 YYDKDF (reference sequence). The CDR3 has 13 residues. V lost 6 bases and J lost 0, with 7 bases in between. CDR3 bases: TGTGCCACCAGTAGGGACAGCACAGATACGCAGTATTTT. Its protein product is CATSRDSTDTQYF.

The chain employs TRBV10-3 and TRBJ2-3; 9 bases line up with TRBD1. Trimming removed 6 bases from V and 1 base from J; junction bases left unmatched: 5. Germline loops: CDR1 ENHRY, CDR2 SYGVKD. The length of the CDR3 is 15 residues. CDR3 nucleotides: TGTGCCATCAGCCGGACAGGGGCGGGCACAGATACGCAGTATTTT. It encodes CAISRTGAGTDTQYF.

This clone was seen a few times. V and J are TRBV5-1 and TRBJ1-4; 10 positions match TRBD1. This CDR3 has 18 residues. V lost 4 bases to trimming and J lost 8 bases; unmatched junction nucleotides: 17. Germline-derived CDR1 and CDR2 are SGHRS and YFSETQ. The CDR3 sequence is CASSREGQGTFSPEKLFF. CDR3 in DNA: TGCGCCAGCAGCCGGGAGGGACAGGGGACCTTCAGCCCCGAAAAACTGTTTTTT.

The chain has TRBV6-9 and TRBJ2-7; 10 bases line up with TRBD2. CDR3 length: 15 amino acids. Per the germline V gene, CDR1 is MNHGY and CDR2 is SVAAGI. The V segment lost 4 bases and the J segment 3 bases; nucleotides outside the gene matches: 6. CDR3 residues: CASSFGGTSDYEQYF. Written as DNA, the CDR3 is TGTGCCAGCAGTTTCGGAGGGACTAGCGACTACGAGCAGTACTTC.

The chain recombines TRBV6-5 with TRBJ1-5; D is uncertain. V was trimmed by 5 bases and J by 4 bases, leaving 9 bases between them. The CDR3 runs 13 residues. CDR1 MNHEY and CDR2 SVGAGI come from the germline V gene. DNA of the CDR3: TGTGCCAGCAGTATGCTAGGAAATCAGCCCCAGCATTTT. Translation: CASSMLGNQPQHF.

The chain couples TRBV4-1 to TRBJ1-1, with TRBD1 matching 7 bases. V was pared by 4 bases and J by 10 bases, with 9 bases of the junction left unmatched. Germline lookup yields CDR1 MGHRA and CDR2 YSYEKL. The CDR3 covers 13 residues. CDR3 sequence: CASSPGTESAAFF. The CDR3, as DNA: TGCGCCAGCAGCCCCGGGACAGAATCAGCAGCTTTCTTT.

This sequence joins TRBV7-2 and TRBJ2-7; 10 bases map to TRBD1. Germline CDR1 SGHTA, CDR2 FQGNSA. This CDR3 has 14 amino acids. J was trimmed by 3 bases and V by 3 bases; bases with no gene match: 2. The CDR3 bases are TGTGCCAGCAGCTTCGGACAGGGGGGCTACGAGCAGTACTTC. Encoded protein: CASSFGQGGYEQYF.

The genes are TRBV5-1 and TRBJ2-7, with D tentatively TRBD1 or TRBD2 (5 bases each). Trimming stripped 4 bases from V and 1 base from J, with 12 bases between. The CDR3 runs to 14 residues. Germline CDR1 reads SGHRS; CDR2 reads YFSETQ. The CDR3 is CASSMGTVSYEQYF. The DNA of the CDR3 is TGCGCCAGCAGCATGGGGACGGTATCCTACGAGCAGTACTTC.